This T cell receptor beta chain is drawn from a study of CDR3 diversity in severe acne. This clonotype appeared a few times. Each CDR3 protein is one row after TCRdb ran MiXCR on the PCR reads. Here the sample spans roughly 100,000 distinct CDR3 sequences, more than 45% being singletons. Trimming took 4 bases from V and 3 from J; bases not matched to a gene: 5. The germline V gene encodes CDR1 GTSNPN and CDR2 SVGIG (reference sequence). This CDR3 is built from 14 residues. Sample: blood. This receptor was identified in a male donor with acne. The chain couples TRBV30 to TRBJ1-3; TRBD1 matches 8 bases. The CDR3 DNA reads as TGTGCCTGGATCCGGACAGGGATTGGAAACACCATATATTTT. It translates to CAWIRTGIGNTIYF.